Listed below are T cell receptor beta chains from one sample, sequenced in a study of molecular identifiers for immune sequencing clone quantification. Each CDR3 protein gets one entry after TCRdb re-called the PCR reads with MiXCR. The repertoire consists of about half a million distinct CDR3 sequences, with around 23% occurring once and the leading ten covering 0.76%. The sample consisted of naive CD8+ T cells from blood, with Jurkat cell RNA spiked in. These receptors were obtained from a human donor in good health. Some libraries in this study had Jurkat cell RNA spiked in. Each CDR3 is given with its conserved first and last residue.

V gene: TRBV27
CDR3 protein: CASSLSNSYGYTF

V gene: TRBV2
CDR3 protein: CASSYSGTGLAGPFF

V gene: TRBV6-2/TRBV6-3
CDR3 protein: CASSYVAENIQYF

V gene: TRBV28
CDR3 protein: CASNPGTSGRRGMETQYF

V gene: TRBV13
CDR3 protein: CASSPSRWLAGAADTQYF

V gene: TRBV12-3/TRBV12-4
CDR3 protein: CASRPGLPNTEAFF

V gene: TRBV12-3/TRBV12-4
CDR3 protein: CASSPGTSGGSYEQYF

V gene: TRBV27
CDR3 protein: CASRPGLAGAMLFF

V gene: TRBV7-9
CDR3 protein: CASSLDSGDNQPQHF

V gene: TRBV7-9
CDR3 protein: CASSTTSGGPKDTQYF

V gene: TRBV20-1
CDR3 protein: CSAPFRKNYEQYF

V gene: TRBV28
CDR3 protein: CATVRGLITEAFF

V gene: TRBV5-4
CDR3 protein: CASSSRQGPDTQYF

V gene: TRBV7-9
CDR3 protein: CASSLYGDFTDTQYF

V gene: TRBV19
CDR3 protein: CASSIGFAGRALEQFF

V gene: TRBV7-7
CDR3 protein: CASSLAHSGRYEQYF

V gene: TRBV10-2
CDR3 protein: CASGRGLNTEAFF

V gene: TRBV4-3
CDR3 protein: CASSQDRVALSSYEQYF

V gene: TRBV5-4
CDR3 protein: CASSATGTTNTGELFF

V gene: TRBV6-6
CDR3 protein: CASSYSSGRYEQYF

V gene: TRBV4-3
CDR3 protein: CASSQGQLQDRGYYEQYF

V gene: TRBV6-6
CDR3 protein: CASRDGQPQHF

V gene: TRBV29-1
CDR3 protein: CSVGTPNTGELFF

V gene: TRBV28
CDR3 protein: CASSLSPTNYGYTF

V gene: TRBV6-1
CDR3 protein: CASREWTGHSYEQYF

V gene: TRBV12-3/TRBV12-4
CDR3 protein: CASSSGGLYQPQHF

V gene: TRBV5-1
CDR3 protein: CASYGLAGSDTQYF

V gene: TRBV4-3
CDR3 protein: CASSHDFPSRTGETQYF

V gene: TRBV28
CDR3 protein: CASSSEDKLVGYEQYF

V gene: TRBV25-1
CDR3 protein: CASSVHRGSYEQYF

V gene: TRBV4-3
CDR3 protein: CASSQDPGREAYEQYF

V gene: TRBV27
CDR3 protein: CASSTGLMYSPLHF

V gene: TRBV10-3
CDR3 protein: CAISESSTGTISYEQYF

V gene: TRBV5-1
CDR3 protein: CASRGPDGSSYNEQFF

V gene: TRBV20-1
CDR3 protein: CSARDDQGSTFTNEKLFF

V gene: TRBV5-6
CDR3 protein: CASSLVSAVSDTQYF

V gene: TRBV15
CDR3 protein: CATSRDRGPDTQYF

V gene: TRBV5-1
CDR3 protein: CASSPRTSGSIYEQYF

V gene: TRBV6-6
CDR3 protein: CASSQGHQETQYF

V gene: TRBV4-1
CDR3 protein: CASSQEGTGDYEQYF

V gene: TRBV2
CDR3 protein: CASSEWVQVEAFF

V gene: TRBV6-5
CDR3 protein: CASSYSSLWGSPYEQYF

V gene: TRBV27
CDR3 protein: CASSPPDRAGQPQHF

V gene: TRBV7-9
CDR3 protein: CASRPLGASTYEQYF

V gene: TRBV14
CDR3 protein: CASSQARVLMTEAFF

V gene: TRBV12-2
CDR3 protein: CASRLVDSMTDTQYF

V gene: TRBV6-1
CDR3 protein: CASSEPSSGNTIYF

V gene: TRBV7-6
CDR3 protein: CAVPRPVAGELFF

V gene: TRBV3-1
CDR3 protein: CASNPTTGHGELFF

V gene: TRBV4-1
CDR3 protein: CASSHHNQPQHF

V gene: TRBV4-3
CDR3 protein: CASSQDYAGGLYNEQFF

V gene: TRBV12-3/TRBV12-4
CDR3 protein: CASSLAEVRGTQYF

V gene: TRBV20-1
CDR3 protein: CSANRGGTEAFF

V gene: TRBV6-2/TRBV6-3
CDR3 protein: CASSYFPEAQGPVHF